Listed here are 26 T cell receptor beta chains from one sample, sequenced in a study of shared clonotypes between healthy human individuals. The data were produced by immunoSEQ multiplex PCR, yet TCRdb's version contains in-frame clones alone and is incomplete. The repertoire holds roughly 2 million clones, with approximately 95% as singletons. Sequencing was carried out using naive CD4+ T cells sorted from blood. Subset denoted: CD45RA+ positively selected. The source of these receptors is a man younger than 35 in good health.

A word on this clone: The same CDR3 can be traced to other DNA sequences in this sample. The V and J genes are TRBV5-1 and TRBJ1-4; D not resolved. Germline V gives CDR1 SGHRS, CDR2 YFSETQ. The CDR3 has 14 amino acids. Trimming removed 2 bases at V and 2 bases at J, with 7 bases between. CDR3 DNA sequence: TGCGCCAGCAGCTTCGGAGGGACTAATGAAAAACTGTTTTTT. Translation: CASSFGGTNEKLFF.

This chain joins TRBV27 and TRBJ2-7; 9 bases are a match to TRBD1. V lost 6 bases, J lost 7 bases, and 10 bases stayed unmatched. This CDR3 comprises 14 residues. Germline V CDR1 and CDR2: MNHEY, SMNVEV (reference sequence). CDR3 residues: CASSTGTGTGEQYF. For the CDR3, the DNA is TGTGCCAGCAGCACCGGGACAGGGACTGGGGAGCAGTACTTC.

About this clone itself: The sample has other DNA sequences that encode this CDR3 too. The chain recombines TRBV30 with TRBJ1-5; a weak D match, TRBD1 (5 bases). The V end lost 0 bases, the J end lost 5 bases, and 8 bases lay between the germline ends. Per germline, CDR1 GTSNPN and CDR2 SVGIG (reference sequence). CDR3 length: 13 amino acids. The CDR3 bases are TGTGCCTGGAGTGTTTTGGGGGATCAGCCCCAGCATTTT. It encodes CAWSVLGDQPQHF.

In its sample, this clone was seen once. V and J are TRBV18 and TRBJ2-1; possibly TRBD2 for D (6 bases). CDR3 size: 15 residues. Germline values: CDR1 KGHSH, CDR2 LQKENI. V was shortened by 3 bases and J by 0 bases, with 9 bases between the two germline ends. The CDR3 here is CASSPRRDSYNEQFF. The CDR3 nucleotides read TGTGCCAGCTCACCGAGGAGGGACTCCTACAATGAGCAGTTCTTC.

Concerning this clone itself: The sample contains more than one DNA sequence encoding this CDR3. V is TRBV10-3 and J is TRBJ1-5; TRBD1 might be the D (5 bases). V dropped 0 bases and J dropped 5 bases, with 8 bases sitting between them. CDR3 length equals 14 residues. Germline V gives CDR1 ENHRY, CDR2 SYGVKD. CDR3 DNA: TGTGCCATCAGTGAGTCGCGGGGGGATCAGCCCCAGCATTTT. Protein sequence: CAISESRGDQPQHF.

The rearrangement joins TRBV11-3 to TRBJ2-2, with D possibly being TRBD1 (6 bases). The CDR3 has 13 residues. V was cut by 5 bases and J by 6 bases, with 10 bases left in between. Germline CDR1 reads SGHNT; CDR2 reads YENEEA. This CDR3 reads CASSHRVAGELFF. CDR3 coding DNA: TGTGCCAGCAGCCACAGGGTTGCCGGGGAGCTGTTTTTT.

The J gene is TRBJ2-6, the V gene TRBV12-5; no clear D. This CDR3 is built from 18 residues. Germline V lookup: CDR1 LGHNT, CDR2 FRNRAP. Trimming cost V 6 bases and J 1 base, with 19 bases left between them. The CDR3 spells CASGYTDGSLSGANVLTF. Written as DNA, the CDR3 is TGTGCTAGTGGCTACACGGACGGGTCCCTATCTGGGGCCAACGTCCTGACTTTC.

This chain's CDR3 is CASSLAGQGAGNTIYF. The CDR3 DNA reads as TGTGCCAGCAGCTTGGCCGGGCAGGGTGCTGGAAACACCATATATTTT. The genes are TRBV5-6 and TRBJ1-3; TRBD1 might be the D (5 bases). CDR1 is SGHDT and CDR2 is YYEEEE in the germline V gene. The germline V and J ends were trimmed by 0 bases and 2 bases, with 12 bases remaining between them. The CDR3 extends over 16 amino acids.

A remark on this clone: This CDR3 is also generated by other DNA sequences in the sample. The chain links TRBV6-5 to TRBJ2-2; TRBD1 is a possible D gene (5 bases). Trimming took 6 bases from V and 0 from J, leaving 8 bases between them. The CDR3 covers 14 residues. The germline V gene has CDR1 MNHEY and CDR2 SVGAGI. The CDR3 bases are TGTGCCAGCAGCCGACAGTCGAACACCGGGGAGCTGTTTTTT. Residues: CASSRQSNTGELFF.

The chain links TRBV2 to TRBJ2-7, with D unclear. The V end was cut by 1 base, the J end by 1 base, with 8 bases between. The CDR3 length is 14 residues. Germline V gives CDR1 SNHLY, CDR2 FYNNEI. The CDR3 protein is CASSEGTYSYEQYF. For the CDR3, the DNA is TGTGCCAGCAGTGAAGGGACGTATTCCTACGAGCAGTACTTC.

The DNA for the CDR3 is TGTGCCAGCAGGGCGGGGTACACCATATATTTT. Its translation is CASRAGYTIYF. The gene calls are TRBV28 and TRBJ1-3; no definite D call. This CDR3 is built from 11 residues. Germline assignment: CDR1 MDHEN and CDR2 SYDVKM. The V and J ends lost 6 bases and 8 bases respectively, with 8 bases between them.

The chain is built from TRBV11-2 and TRBJ1-5, with TRBD1 as a possible D gene (5 bases). There are 14 residues in the CDR3. Germline CDR1 is SGHAT and CDR2 is FQNNGV. The V gene lost 5 bases and the J gene lost 6 bases, with 14 bases spanning the gap. The CDR3 loop reads CASSPSGSFQPQHF. The CDR3 nucleotides are TGTGCCAGCAGCCCCTCAGGGAGCTTTCAGCCCCAGCATTTT.

The V and J genes are TRBV13 and TRBJ1-1; D may be TRBD1 (6 bases). CDR1 and CDR2 from the germline V gene are PRHDT and FYEKMQ (reference sequence). V was clipped by 1 base and J by 3 bases, with 9 bases between them. The CDR3 covers 14 residues. The CDR3 DNA follows: TGTGCCAGCAGCTTAGCAGGGGTGCACACTGAAGCTTTCTTT. This translates into CASSLAGVHTEAFF.

The chain combines TRBV5-1 with TRBJ1-1; the D gene is possibly TRBD1 (6 bases). Germline lookup yields CDR1 SGHRS and CDR2 YFSETQ. V was clipped by 3 bases and J by 0 bases, with 12 bases between them. The CDR3 extends over 15 amino acids. CDR3 in amino acids: CASSSTRGLNTEAFF. The CDR3 coding sequence is TGCGCCAGCAGCTCAACCAGGGGCTTGAACACTGAAGCTTTCTTT.

The chain carries TRBV5-5 and TRBJ1-1; 7 nucleotides agree with TRBD1. V trimming: 6 bases; J trimming: 1 base; junction bases outside the gene matches: 3. There are 13 residues in the CDR3. CDR1 is SGHKS and CDR2 is YYEKEE in the germline V gene (reference sequence). CDR3 in amino acids: CASTRTGNTEAFF. CDR3 nucleotides: TGTGCCAGCACCCGGACAGGGAACACTGAAGCTTTCTTT.

The chain uses TRBV6-4 and TRBJ2-6; weak D call: TRBD2 (7 bases). This CDR3 is built from 15 residues. Trimming removed 6 bases at V and 2 bases at J, with 11 bases between. Germline-derived CDR1 and CDR2 are MRHNA and SNTAGT. The CDR3 loop is CASSAGGPGANVLTF. The CDR3 DNA reads TGTGCCAGCAGCGCCGGGGGGCCTGGGGCCAACGTCCTGACTTTC.

In this sample, this clone turned up once. The gene calls are TRBV2 and TRBJ2-7, with 8 bases lining up with TRBD1. The length of the CDR3 is 15 residues. Germline lookup yields CDR1 SNHLY and CDR2 FYNNEI. J gave up 5 bases and V 1 base, and 7 bases lay outside the gene matches. The DNA of the CDR3 is TGTGCCAGCAGTGAAGTTGGACAGGGAGTCGACGAGCAGTACTTC. Protein: CASSEVGQGVDEQYF.

The V and J genes are TRBV9 and TRBJ1-3, with D maybe TRBD1 (6 bases). The germline CDR1 and CDR2 sequences are SGDLS and YYNGEE. V dropped 0 bases and J dropped 0 bases, with 13 bases sitting between them. The CDR3 totals 17 residues. The CDR3, as DNA: TGTGCCAGCAGCGTAGCGGAAGGGGGGAGCTCTGGAAACACCATATATTTT. Its protein product is CASSVAEGGSSGNTIYF.

The rearrangement links TRBV11-2 to TRBJ1-6; 11 bases agree with TRBD1. Per the germline V gene, CDR1 is SGHAT and CDR2 is FQNNGV. The CDR3 length is 15 residues. J gave up 9 bases and V 6 bases, and 7 bases lay outside the gene matches. The CDR3 nucleotides are TGTGCCAGCAGACGACCGGGACAGGGGGTTTCACCCCTCCACTTT. This codes for CASRRPGQGVSPLHF.

The CDR3 is CSVEFSRTEAFF. DNA of the CDR3: TGCAGCGTTGAATTTTCTCGGACTGAAGCTTTCTTT. The gene calls are TRBV29-1 and TRBJ1-1; D gene ambiguous. V was trimmed by 2 bases and J by 5 bases, leaving 9 bases between them. There are 12 residues in the CDR3. Looked up from germline, CDR1 is SQVTM and CDR2 is ANQGSEA.

The chain recombines TRBV19 with TRBJ1-2, with D possibly matching TRBD1 (5 bases). The CDR3 is 13 residues long. Looked up from germline, CDR1 is LNHDA and CDR2 is SQIVND (reference sequence). Trimming stripped 9 bases from V and 6 bases from J, with 17 bases between. The CDR3, as DNA: TGTGCCAGCCGAAAGGCGGGGGGGAATGGCTACACCTTC. This codes for CASRKAGGNGYTF.

V usage is TRBV6-6 and J usage is TRBJ1-1; D may be TRBD1 (5 bases). Trimming stripped 4 bases from V and 8 bases from J, with 14 bases between. The CDR3 loop spans 13 amino acids. Per the germline V gene, CDR1 is MNHNY and CDR2 is SVGAGI (reference sequence). The chain's CDR3 is CASSSRQPPEAFF. The CDR3 nucleotides are TGTGCCAGCAGTTCCCGACAGCCACCCGAAGCTTTCTTT.

The rearrangement joins TRBV7-9 to TRBJ1-2; D might be TRBD1 (5 bases). V gave up 0 bases and J gave up 2 bases, with 13 bases separating them. The CDR3 extends over 16 amino acids. CDR1 and CDR2 from the germline V gene are SEHNR and FQNEAQ (reference sequence). This CDR3 is CASSLAPRGRNYGYTF. CDR3 DNA: TGTGCCAGCAGCTTAGCGCCAAGGGGACGGAACTATGGCTACACCTTC. The whole variable domain, filled in from reference TRBV7-9 and TRBJ1-2, reads DTGVSQNPRHKITKRGQNVTFRCDPISEHNRLYWYRQTLGQGPEFLTYFQNEAQLEKSRLLSDRFSAERPKGSFSTLEIQRTEQGDSAMYLCASSLAPRGRNYGYTFGSGTRLTVV.

V gene TRBV2 combines with J gene TRBJ2-2, with 8 bases matching TRBD1. V dropped 5 bases and J dropped 0; count of bases not matched to a gene: 5. Germline V gene lookup returns CDR1 SNHLY and CDR2 FYNNEI. CDR3 length: 16 amino acids. The CDR3 loop is CASSPRGPSNTGELFF. In nucleotides, the CDR3 is TGTGCCAGCAGTCCCAGGGGGCCCTCGAACACCGGGGAGCTGTTTTTT.

The rearrangement links TRBV9 to TRBJ2-3, with TRBD1 as a possible D gene (5 bases). Germline CDR1 reads SGDLS; CDR2 reads YYNGEE. This CDR3 is built from 14 residues. V shed 4 bases and J shed 0 bases, with 9 bases lying between them. CDR3 loop: CASSPRDSTDTQYF. In nucleotides, the CDR3 is TGTGCCAGCAGCCCCAGGGATAGCACAGATACGCAGTATTTT.

The V call is TRBV11-1, the J call TRBJ2-5; 7 nucleotides match TRBD1. In germline, CDR1 is SGHAT, CDR2 FQDESV (reference sequence). V lost 4 bases, J lost 4 bases, and 6 bases stayed unmatched. There are 14 residues in the CDR3. The CDR3 here is CASSWVQGRETQYF. DNA for the CDR3: TGTGCCAGCAGCTGGGTACAGGGGAGAGAGACCCAGTACTTC.